The 20 T cell receptor beta chains below all came from one sample that was sequenced in a study of T-cell memory formation after mild COVID-19. Using its own MiXCR run on the 5' RACE reads, TCRdb lists one record per CDR3 protein. The sample records 380,000 or so distinct CDR3 sequences, roughly 14% being singletons. Sequenced sample: PBMCs or a T cell subset sorted from them (not recorded which). All receptors derive from a man aged 18 to 30 who had mild COVID-19 (a few samples of this study predate the infection). Cell type and time point are not known.

The gene calls are TRBV11-2 and TRBJ2-5; no firm D call. Germline loops: CDR1 SGHAT, CDR2 FQNNGV. CDR3 length: 11 residues. V gave up 5 bases and J gave up 9 bases, with 10 bases separating them. The CDR3 reads CASSRLRSQYF. The DNA for the CDR3 is TGTGCCAGCAGCCGCTTGCGGTCCCAGTACTTC.

The chain combines TRBV6-1 with TRBJ1-2; no firm D call. Per the germline V gene, CDR1 is MNHNS and CDR2 is SASEGT. Trimming left V 4 bases short and J 7 bases short, with 19 bases between. The CDR3 has 15 residues. The CDR3: CASSGDNRLSFGYTF. In DNA form, the CDR3 reads TGTGCCAGCAGTGGGGATAACCGATTGTCTTTTGGCTACACCTTC.

The chain joins TRBV30 to TRBJ2-5; 8 positions match TRBD2. The J segment lost 4 bases and the V segment lost 4 bases, leaving 5 bases of the junction unmatched. This CDR3 has 13 amino acids. Germline V gene data show CDR1 as GTSNPN and CDR2 as SVGIG (reference sequence). Written as DNA, the CDR3 is TGTGCCTGGACCTTAGCGGGGAGAGAGACCCAGTACTTC. Amino acid sequence: CAWTLAGRETQYF.

This clonotype was seen only a few times. The chain combines TRBV7-9 with TRBJ2-4, with 8 bases fitting TRBD1. V gave up 5 bases and J gave up 6 bases; unmatched junction bases: 3. The germline V gene encodes CDR1 SEHNR and CDR2 FQNEAQ (reference sequence). This CDR3 is built from 13 residues. The CDR3 nucleotides are TGTGCCAGCAGCGACAGGGGAATAAACATTCAGTACTTC. This codes for CASSDRGINIQYF.

This clonotype showed up many times. V and J are TRBV2 and TRBJ2-2; 9 nucleotides match TRBD1. There are 13 residues in the CDR3. J gave up 7 bases and V 6 bases, and 3 bases lay outside the gene matches. Germline CDR1 reads SNHLY; CDR2 reads FYNNEI. CDR3 DNA sequence: TGTGCCAGCAGGGGACAGGGAGGCGGGGAGCTGTTTTTT. Its translation: CASRGQGGGELFF.

The genes are TRBV7-6 and TRBJ1-1, with 7 bases identical to TRBD1. Unmatched junction bases numbered 6, after V lost 5 bases and J lost 3 bases. Germline assignment: CDR1 SGHVS and CDR2 FNYEAQ. The CDR3 covers 14 residues. This CDR3 is CASSPGRGHTEAFF. CDR3 in DNA: TGTGCCAGCAGCCCGGGTAGGGGGCACACTGAAGCTTTCTTT.

The rearrangement links TRBV29-1 to TRBJ1-3; weak D call: TRBD1 (5 bases). V shed 1 base and J shed 4 bases, with 11 bases lying between them. The CDR3 extends over 14 amino acids. Germline CDR1 is SQVTM and CDR2 is ANQGSEA. CDR3 nucleotide sequence: TGCAGCGTTGAAGTAACAGGAGGGGGAAACACCATATATTTT. It translates to CSVEVTGGGNTIYF.

The chain employs TRBV2 and TRBJ2-7; TRBD1 agrees at 8 bases. V trimming: 6 bases; J trimming: 4 bases; junction bases outside the gene matches: 14. Germline CDR1 and CDR2: SNHLY and FYNNEI. CDR3 length: 16 residues. CDR3 nucleotides: TGTGCCAGCAGGGACAACAGGGGGGTCGAAGGATACGAGCAGTACGTC. It is translated as CASRDNRGVEGYEQYV.

The chain uses TRBV7-3 and TRBJ2-2, with D possibly matching TRBD1 (6 bases). V was trimmed by 3 bases and J by 7 bases, leaving 18 bases between them. The CDR3 spans 16 residues. The germline CDR1 and CDR2 sequences are SGHTA and FQGTGA. The CDR3 here is CASSFTGTLSGGELFF. In nucleotides, the CDR3 is TGTGCCAGCAGCTTTACAGGGACCCTTTCGGGCGGGGAGCTGTTTTTT.

The chain carries TRBV28 and TRBJ2-7; 8 bases line up with TRBD1. Germline CDR1 MDHEN, CDR2 SYDVKM. V lost 4 bases and J lost 5; bases outside the gene matches: 10. The CDR3 is 15 amino acids. CDR3 nucleotide sequence: TGTGCCAGCAGTTCCCCCGGGACAGGAGGGCACGAGCAGTACGTC. Translating it yields CASSSPGTGGHEQYV.

This clonotype was seen ten or more times. The chain combines TRBV4-1 with TRBJ2-1; 10 nucleotides agree with TRBD2. Germline-derived CDR1 and CDR2 are MGHRA and YSYEKL. Unmatched junction bases numbered 6, after V lost 4 bases and J lost 0 bases. The CDR3 has 17 amino acids. This CDR3 reads CASSRIAGGASYNEQFF. CDR3 DNA sequence: TGCGCCAGCAGCCGGATAGCGGGGGGAGCCTCCTACAATGAGCAGTTCTTC.

This chain joins TRBV5-1 and TRBJ2-5; the D gene could be TRBD1 or TRBD2 (5 bases each). CDR1 is SGHRS and CDR2 is YFSETQ in the germline V gene. V dropped 3 bases and J dropped 4 bases, with 10 bases sitting between them. The length of the CDR3 is 13 residues. The CDR3 protein is CASSWGIGETQYF. Here the CDR3 DNA reads TGCGCCAGCAGCTGGGGGATAGGAGAGACCCAGTACTTC.

The chain has TRBV7-3 and TRBJ2-5, with D possibly TRBD1 on 7 matching bases. With 5 bases removed from V and 0 bases from J, the gap between germline ends came to 10 bases. The CDR3 length is 14 residues. Germline V gene data show CDR1 as SGHTA and CDR2 as FQGTGA. CDR3 in DNA: TGTGCCAGCAGCGCAGGGGGGAACCAAGAGACCCAGTACTTC. Its protein product is CASSAGGNQETQYF. Looking up the rest from reference TRBV7-3 and TRBJ2-5 gives the full variable domain: GAGVSQTPSNKVTEKGKYVELRCDPISGHTALYWYRQSLGQGPEFLIYFQGTGAADDSGLPNDRFFAVRPEGSVSTLKIQRTERGDSAVYLCASSAGGNQETQYFGPGTRLLVL.

Only a few counts were recorded for this clonotype. The chain recombines TRBV6-6 with TRBJ1-1; D possibly corresponds to TRBD1 (5 bases). V lost 2 bases and J 3 bases, leaving 7 bases between the germline ends. CDR1 MNHNY and CDR2 SVGAGI come from the germline V gene (reference sequence). The CDR3 is 13 residues long. In DNA, the CDR3 is TGTGCCAGCAGTTACAGGGGCGACACTGAAGCTTTCTTT. Its protein is CASSYRGDTEAFF.

The chain links TRBV28 to TRBJ1-2; D is unclear. Germline loops: CDR1 MDHEN, CDR2 SYDVKM. V lost 3 bases and J 8 bases, leaving 16 bases between the germline ends. The CDR3 covers 14 residues. The CDR3 loop is CASSFIDFPGGYTF. The CDR3 region has the DNA TGTGCCAGCAGTTTTATCGATTTCCCGGGGGGCTACACCTTC.

In this sample, this clonotype turned up a few times. The chain carries TRBV5-1 and TRBJ2-3; no firm D call. CDR3 length: 15 residues. V gave up 1 base and J gave up 2 bases, with 11 bases separating them. The germline V gene encodes CDR1 SGHRS and CDR2 YFSETQ. CDR3 bases: TGCGCCAGCAGCTTGATGGGTCGAAACACAGATACGCAGTATTTT. Translating gives CASSLMGRNTDTQYF.

This clonotype was counted ten times or more. The CDR3 DNA follows: TGTGCCAGCAGTGACGGACAGGGCCTGGGGTACTTC. Translating it yields CASSDGQGLGYF. The rearrangement joins TRBV7-2 to TRBJ2-7; 8 bases map to TRBD1. J was trimmed by 12 bases and V by 6 bases; bases with no gene match: 10. From germline, CDR1 is SGHTA and CDR2 FQGNSA. The CDR3 contains 12 residues.

There are a few counts of this clonotype. The rearrangement joins TRBV28 to TRBJ1-1; 7 bases fit TRBD1. This CDR3 region has 15 residues. Germline V lookup: CDR1 MDHEN, CDR2 SYDVKM. The ends lost 5 bases at V and 1 base at J; junction bases unmatched: 7. In nucleotides, the CDR3 is TGTGCCAGCAGTCAACCCAGGGGGAAGAACACTGAAGCTTTCTTT. This encodes CASSQPRGKNTEAFF.

The chain has TRBV5-5 and TRBJ2-2; TRBD1 agrees at 8 bases. Germline lookup yields CDR1 SGHKS and CDR2 YYEKEE (reference sequence). The junction had 9 bases not matched to a gene; V was cut back by 4 bases and J by 4 bases. There are 16 residues in the CDR3. CDR3 residues: CASSANRGVGTGELFF. CDR3 bases: TGTGCCAGCAGCGCAAACAGGGGGGTGGGCACCGGGGAGCTGTTTTTT.

The chain employs TRBV6-5 and TRBJ1-2, with D unclear. The V end lost 3 bases, the J end lost 1 base, and 9 bases lay between the germline ends. The CDR3 has 14 amino acids. Germline V lookup: CDR1 MNHEY, CDR2 SVGAGI. CDR3 region: CASSYGVSNYGYTF. As DNA, the CDR3 is TGTGCCAGCAGTTATGGGGTCAGTAACTATGGCTACACCTTC.